The entry below gives a single TCR beta chain sequence along with its context. Antigen unknown. Germline assignment: CDR1 GTSNPN and CDR2 SVGIG (reference sequence). CDR3 size: 12 residues. V lost 3 bases, J lost 5 bases, and 10 bases lay in between. Each CDR3 protein is one row after TCRdb ran MiXCR on the 5' RACE reads. The sample shows some 350,000 distinct CDR3 sequences, under 5% of them seen only once. The data were taken from a study of T cells after yellow fever vaccination. Findings of the study overall: The secondary response showed a weaker magnitude and a faster peak, day 5 versus 15. Contamination of FACS-sorted repertoires by abundant clonotypes from the bulk population could occur.

This rearrangement joins TRBV30 to TRBJ2-5; D call uncertain. The sequencing here drew on PBMCs, taken 5 days after the yellow fever booster vaccination. The sequence came from a man younger than 35 who received the YFV17D yellow fever vaccine. The CDR3 reads CAWSPTRETQYF. The CDR3 DNA reads TGTGCCTGGAGCCCTACAAGGGAGACCCAGTACTTC.